The 18 T cell receptor beta chains below come from one sample, sequenced in a study of shared clonotypes between healthy human individuals. Only in-frame clones appear in the TCRdb table, and some are missing; sequencing was by immunoSEQ multiplex PCR. Among 2,500,000 or so clones, just under 95% were seen once, and the ten largest hold around 0.35%. Sequencing was done on a sample of naive CD4+ T cells from PBMCs. Subset noted: CD45RA+ positively selected. Receptors were obtained from a man in his late teens or twenties in good health. Some clones in this sample may be carry-over from other donors' samples.

J is TRBJ2-7 and V is TRBV11-3, with TRBD1 matching 8 bases. Germline V gives CDR1 SGHNT, CDR2 YENEEA. V trimming: 6 bases; J trimming: 3 bases; junction bases outside the gene matches: 7. CDR3 length: 14 amino acids. CDR3 loop: CASSLQGDYYEQYF. For the CDR3, the DNA is TGTGCCAGCAGTTTACAGGGGGATTACTACGAGCAGTACTTC.

The chain is built from TRBV19 and TRBJ1-2; TRBD1 aligns across 7 bases. The ends lost 7 bases at V and 8 bases at J; junction bases unmatched: 10. CDR1 and CDR2 (germline): LNHDA, SQIVND (reference sequence). This CDR3 is 13 amino acids long. The CDR3 protein is CASTYNRGIGYTF. The CDR3, as DNA: TGTGCCAGTACCTATAACAGGGGTATAGGCTACACCTTC.

This clone was observed once. The V and J genes are TRBV7-2 and TRBJ1-2; D not resolved. Trimming took 3 bases from V and 8 from J, leaving 10 bases between them. This CDR3 region has 12 residues. Germline assignment: CDR1 SGHTA and CDR2 FQGNSA. In DNA form, the CDR3 reads TGTGCCAGCAGCTTTTTCTTCGGGGGCTACACCTTC. Encoded protein: CASSFFFGGYTF.

The J gene is TRBJ1-1, the V gene TRBV7-3, with D unclear. CDR3 size: 15 residues. V lost 0 bases, J lost 1 base, and 9 bases lay in between. The V gene's germline CDR1 is SGHTA and CDR2 FQGTGA. DNA of the CDR3: TGTGCCAGCAGCTTAACGAGAGTCCGGAACACTGAAGCTTTCTTT. As protein: CASSLTRVRNTEAFF. The complete variable domain, with remaining parts taken from reference TRBV7-3 and TRBJ1-1, reads GAGVSQTPSNKVTEKGKYVELRCDPISGHTALYWYRQSLGQGPEFLIYFQGTGAADDSGLPNDRFFAVRPEGSVSTLKIQRTERGDSAVYLCASSLTRVRNTEAFFGQGTRLTVV.

This chain connects TRBV28 to TRBJ1-5; 8 bases align to TRBD1. CDR1 and CDR2 from the germline V gene are MDHEN and SYDVKM. This CDR3 comprises 15 residues. V lost 5 bases, J lost 3 bases, and 6 bases stayed unmatched. CDR3 sequence (DNA): TGTGCCAGCAGTCCGGACAGGGCACACAATCAGCCCCAGCATTTT. This codes for CASSPDRAHNQPQHF.

V gene TRBV7-2 combines with J gene TRBJ1-5; unclear D gene. This CDR3 has 15 amino acids. Germline assignment: CDR1 SGHTA and CDR2 FQGNSA. Trimming shortened V by 3 bases and J by 0 bases, and 9 bases separated the two germline ends. The CDR3 DNA follows: TGTGCCAGCAGCTTTGGCCCGTATAGCAATCAGCCCCAGCATTTT. It translates to CASSFGPYSNQPQHF.

The chain has TRBV7-2 and TRBJ1-2, with no clear D. Trimming pared 5 bases from V and 7 bases from J, leaving 23 bases between. The germline V gene encodes CDR1 SGHTA and CDR2 FQGNSA. There are 16 residues in the CDR3. As DNA, the CDR3 is TGTGCCAGCAGCAACCGCTGGGCGGCGGTTCCGTTTGGCTACACCTTC. Encoded protein: CASSNRWAAVPFGYTF.

The V and J genes are TRBV28 and TRBJ1-1, with 8 bases lining up with TRBD1. Germline lookup yields CDR1 MDHEN and CDR2 SYDVKM. The CDR3 is 13 amino acids. Trimming at V came to 4 bases and at J to 7 bases, leaving 5 bases not matched to a gene. Here the CDR3 reads CASSSDREVEAFF. The CDR3 DNA follows: TGTGCCAGCAGTTCGGACAGGGAAGTTGAAGCTTTCTTT. The variable domain in full, completed from reference TRBV28 and TRBJ1-1, reads DVKVTQSSRYLVKRTGEKVFLECVQDMDHENMFWYRQDPGLGLRLIYFSYDVKMKEKGDIPEGYSVSREKKERFSLILESASTNQTSMYLCASSSDREVEAFFGQGTRLTVV.

The V and J genes are TRBV5-5 and TRBJ1-3, with 8 nucleotides matching TRBD1. V lost 3 bases and J lost 4; bases outside the gene matches: 6. Germline CDR1 reads SGHKS; CDR2 reads YYEKEE (reference sequence). The CDR3 contains 15 residues. CDR3 sequence reads: CASSSRTGQGNTIYF. In nucleotides, the CDR3 is TGTGCCAGCAGCTCACGGACAGGGCAAGGAAACACCATATATTTT.

This clone was found once. This chain uses TRBV7-2 with TRBJ2-5; D gene ambiguous. CDR3 length equals 18 residues. The germline V gene has CDR1 SGHTA and CDR2 FQGNSA. V lost 1 base, J lost 5 bases, and 23 bases lay in between. This CDR3 is CASSLDLSVAGVTETQYF. Here the CDR3 DNA reads TGTGCCAGCAGCTTAGATTTGAGTGTGGCAGGAGTAACGGAGACCCAGTACTTC.

The CDR3: CASNYNDRDRVSYEQYF. DNA of the CDR3: TGTGCCAGCAACTACAACGACCGGGACAGAGTCTCCTACGAGCAGTACTTC. The genes are TRBV7-9 and TRBJ2-7, with TRBD1 identical over 7 bases. The CDR3 sequence is 17 residues long. Germline lookup yields CDR1 SEHNR and CDR2 FQNEAQ (reference sequence). Trimming at V came to 7 bases and at J to 0 bases, leaving 15 bases not matched to a gene.

The genes are TRBV14 and TRBJ1-1; D gene uncertain. Trimming removed 2 bases at V and 10 bases at J, with 14 bases between. The CDR3 sequence is 13 residues long. Germline values: CDR1 SGHDN, CDR2 FVKESK. The CDR3 sequence is CASSQTRVRGAFF. CDR3 DNA: TGTGCCAGCAGCCAAACCCGGGTACGAGGAGCTTTCTTT.

The gene calls are TRBV28 and TRBJ1-2; a weak D match, TRBD1 (5 bases). The CDR3 contains 14 residues. V was clipped by 5 bases and J by 4 bases, with 14 bases between them. In germline, CDR1 is MDHEN, CDR2 SYDVKM. The CDR3 DNA reads as TGTGCCAGCAGTACGACAGAAAGGTTCTATGGCTACACCTTC. It is translated as CASSTTERFYGYTF.

The chain combines TRBV9 with TRBJ1-2; D is uncertain. Trimming shortened V by 4 bases and J by 4 bases, and 8 bases separated the two germline ends. The CDR3 is 12 residues long. CDR1 is SGDLS and CDR2 is YYNGEE in the germline V gene. As DNA, the CDR3 is TGTGCCAGCAGCCCTTCAAGCTATGGCTACACCTTC. It codes for CASSPSSYGYTF.

The chain carries TRBV28 and TRBJ1-1; TRBD1 agrees at 7 bases. Trimming at V came to 6 bases and at J to 0 bases, leaving 4 bases not matched to a gene. The CDR3 is 14 residues long. Germline V gives CDR1 MDHEN, CDR2 SYDVKM. CDR3 DNA sequence: TGTGCCAGCAGCCAGGGGGGGATGAACACTGAAGCTTTCTTT. Amino acid sequence: CASSQGGMNTEAFF.

The chain links TRBV9 to TRBJ2-7; perhaps TRBD2 as D (6 bases). V lost 4 bases and J lost 5, with 22 bases in between. Germline V gene sequence: CDR1 SGDLS, CDR2 YYNGEE. This CDR3 region has 16 residues. CDR3 in DNA: TGTGCCAGCAGCAAAAGGTCGGGAGATACCTCTGACGAGCAGTACTTC. Encoded protein: CASSKRSGDTSDEQYF.

The V call is TRBV7-9, the J call TRBJ1-2; 8 bases fit TRBD1. This CDR3 contains 17 residues. CDR1 and CDR2 (germline): SEHNR, FQNEAQ (reference sequence). V dropped 1 base and J dropped 2; count of bases not matched to a gene: 9. The CDR3 DNA sequence: TGTGCCAGCAGCTTAGGTCCGGAGGACAGGGCGAACTATGGCTACACCTTC. Translating it yields CASSLGPEDRANYGYTF.

This chain uses TRBV28 with TRBJ2-3; tentative D call: TRBD2 (6 bases). The ends were cut back, 7 bases at V and 2 bases at J, with 13 bases in the middle. The CDR3 runs to 14 residues. Germline V gives CDR1 MDHEN, CDR2 SYDVKM. The CDR3 protein is CASKSGANTDTQYF. Written as DNA, the CDR3 is TGTGCCAGCAAGTCGGGAGCTAACACAGATACGCAGTATTTT.